The text below deals with one TCR beta chain. No antigen is known for it. The record has no base qualities; no much larger clone is one base away. Receptor amplification or capture employed the immunoSEQ multiplex PCR assay. In the authors' own workflow: A statistical classification framework was developed to diagnose cytomegalovirus status using the catalog of TCR beta chain sequences. Held by TCRdb, this immuneACCESS table contains in-frame sequences only and omits some clones. Under half of the omission traces to an unresolved V gene where checked; the cause of the rest is unknown. The DNA gave D and trimming, while V, J and clone size come from that table. A total of 110,000 or so clones appear in this sample, about 88% of them only once. The top ten clonotypes cover over 3% of the sample. This sample stems from a study of cytomegalovirus exposure and HLA in healthy donors (dated by TCRdb to 2016 to 2017). At the level of the whole study: The 700 or so repertoires of the first cohort and the 95 to 150 validation repertoires were produced on the same platform, according to a later analysis. The study aimed to test whether signatures of past pathogen exposure could be identified by cataloging public T cell receptors. A separate validation cohort of roughly 130 different subjects was used in addition to the roughly 640-subject first cohort. To predict cytomegalovirus infection status, the study brought together high-throughput TCR immunosequencing, statistical association of individual TCRs with disease status, and machine learning.

Relative to germline, V is missing 3 bases and J is missing 6 bases, with 7 bases of the junction outside any gene match. The CDR3 holds 14 amino acids from the cysteine to the phenylalanine. The only DNA kept is the CDR3, 42 bases in frame from the first base. CDR1 and CDR2 are drawn from the germline V gene: SQVTM, ANQGSEA. Separate from the approximately 670-subject first cohort, the validation cohort of roughly 130 subjects was the group to which the donors belonged. Here is what the overall study found, with its caveats: According to the authors, the approach could potentially be generalized to other disease states and immunological phenotypes. The classifier was reported to diagnose cytomegalovirus status with high specificity and sensitivity in both the original and validation cohorts. Most TCR sequences were seen in very few donors, while some public TCRs were found in many individuals. Of the cluster scores, approximately 95% were above 0 in a later analysis, which found that TCRs clustered in the first cohort also tended to co-occur in the 95 to 150 validation repertoires. A few of the identified cytomegalovirus-associated TCR beta chains were confirmed in vitro to be specific for cytomegalovirus antigens. A total of fewer than 200 TCR beta chains were listed by the study as associated with cytomegalovirus. The validation cohort had no HLA typing available for a later analysis, so co-occurrence within that cohort was assessed over all 120 or so repertoires.

The chain was built from TRBV29-1 and TRBJ2-3, with TRBD1 matching 9 junction bases. Sequences were obtained from PBMCs. The receptor comes from a young woman in good health and CMV-seropositive. The DNA sequence reads TGCAGCGTTGACCCCGGGACAGGGATGGATACGCAGTATTTT. This is translated as CSVDPGTGMDTQYF.